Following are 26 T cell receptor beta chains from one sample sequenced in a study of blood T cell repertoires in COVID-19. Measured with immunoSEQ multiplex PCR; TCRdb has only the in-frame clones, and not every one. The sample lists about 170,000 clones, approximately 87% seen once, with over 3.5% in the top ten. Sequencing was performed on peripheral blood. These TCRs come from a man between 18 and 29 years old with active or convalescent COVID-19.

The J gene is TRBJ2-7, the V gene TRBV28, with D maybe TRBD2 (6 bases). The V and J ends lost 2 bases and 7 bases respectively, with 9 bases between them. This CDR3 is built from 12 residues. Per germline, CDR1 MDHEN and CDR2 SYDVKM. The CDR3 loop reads CASSLAGREQYV. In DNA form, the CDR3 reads TGTGCCAGCAGTTTAGCGGGGAGGGAGCAGTACGTC.

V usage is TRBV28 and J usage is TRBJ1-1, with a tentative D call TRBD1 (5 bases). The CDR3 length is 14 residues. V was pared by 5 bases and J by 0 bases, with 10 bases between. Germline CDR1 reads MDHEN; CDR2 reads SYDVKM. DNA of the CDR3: TGTGCCAGCAGTACCTCGACAGTGAACACTGAAGCTTTCTTT. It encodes CASSTSTVNTEAFF.

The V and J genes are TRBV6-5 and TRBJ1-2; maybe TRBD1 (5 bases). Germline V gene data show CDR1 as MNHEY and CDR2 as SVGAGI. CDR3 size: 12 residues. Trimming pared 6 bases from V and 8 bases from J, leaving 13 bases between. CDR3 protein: CASRQGNGGYTF. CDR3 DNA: TGTGCCAGCAGGCAGGGTAATGGAGGCTACACCTTC.

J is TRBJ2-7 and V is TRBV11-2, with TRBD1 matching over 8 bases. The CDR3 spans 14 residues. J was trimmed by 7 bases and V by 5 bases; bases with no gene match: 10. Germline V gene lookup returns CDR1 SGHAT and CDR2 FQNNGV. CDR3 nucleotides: TGTGCCAGCAGCGATGACAGGGGCTTCGGGGAGCAGTACTTC. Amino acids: CASSDDRGFGEQYF. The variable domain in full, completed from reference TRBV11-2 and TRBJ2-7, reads EAGVAQSPRYKIIEKRQSVAFWCNPISGHATLYWYQQILGQGPKLLIQFQNNGVVDDSQLPKDRFSAERLKGVDSTLKIQPAKLEDSAVYLCASSDDRGFGEQYFGPGTRLTVT.

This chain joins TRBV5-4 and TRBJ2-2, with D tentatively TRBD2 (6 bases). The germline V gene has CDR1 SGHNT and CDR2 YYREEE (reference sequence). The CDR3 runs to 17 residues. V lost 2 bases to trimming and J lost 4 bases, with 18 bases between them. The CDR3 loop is CASSFFRREGVTGELFF. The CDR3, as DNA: TGTGCCAGCAGCTTTTTCCGGCGGGAAGGGGTCACCGGGGAGCTGTTTTTT. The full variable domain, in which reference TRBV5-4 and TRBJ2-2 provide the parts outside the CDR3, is ETGVTQSPTHLIKTRGQQVTLRCSSQSGHNTVSWYQQALGQGPQFIFQYYREEENGRGNFPPRFSGLQFPNYSSELNVNALELDDSALYLCASSFFRREGVTGELFFGEGSRLTVL.

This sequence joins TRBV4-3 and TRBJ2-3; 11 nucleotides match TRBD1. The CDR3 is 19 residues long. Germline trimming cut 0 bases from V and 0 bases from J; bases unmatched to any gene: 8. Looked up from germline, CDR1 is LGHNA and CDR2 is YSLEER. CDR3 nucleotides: TGCGCCAGCAGCCAAGAAATGGGGACAGGGGGTTCTAGCACAGATACGCAGTATTTT. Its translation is CASSQEMGTGGSSTDTQYF.

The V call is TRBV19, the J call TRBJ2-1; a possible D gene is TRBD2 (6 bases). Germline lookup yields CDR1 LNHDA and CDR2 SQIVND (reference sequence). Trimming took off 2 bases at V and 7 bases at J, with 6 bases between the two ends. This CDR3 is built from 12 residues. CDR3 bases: TGTGCCAGTAGTATACTAGCGAATGAGCAGTTCTTC. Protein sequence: CASSILANEQFF.

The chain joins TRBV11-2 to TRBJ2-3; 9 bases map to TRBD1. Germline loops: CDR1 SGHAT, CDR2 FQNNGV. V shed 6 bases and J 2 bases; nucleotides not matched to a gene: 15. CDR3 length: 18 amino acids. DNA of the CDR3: TGTGCCAGCAGGGCCGGGACAGGGTACGGTCCGACCACAGATACGCAGTATTTT. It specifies CASRAGTGYGPTTDTQYF.

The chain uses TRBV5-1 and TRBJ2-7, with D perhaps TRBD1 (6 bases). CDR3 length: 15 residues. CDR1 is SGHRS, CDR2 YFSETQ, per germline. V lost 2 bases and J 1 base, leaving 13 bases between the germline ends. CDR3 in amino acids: CASSFLADRSYEQYF. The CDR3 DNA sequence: TGCGCCAGCAGCTTTCTCGCGGACAGATCCTACGAGCAGTACTTC.

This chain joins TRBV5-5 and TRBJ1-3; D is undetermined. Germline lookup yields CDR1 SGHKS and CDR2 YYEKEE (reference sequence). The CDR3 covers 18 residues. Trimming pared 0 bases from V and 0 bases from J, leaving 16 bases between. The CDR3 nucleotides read TGTGCCAGCAGCTTGGATGGCGTAGCGGGATACTCTGGAAACACCATATATTTT. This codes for CASSLDGVAGYSGNTIYF.

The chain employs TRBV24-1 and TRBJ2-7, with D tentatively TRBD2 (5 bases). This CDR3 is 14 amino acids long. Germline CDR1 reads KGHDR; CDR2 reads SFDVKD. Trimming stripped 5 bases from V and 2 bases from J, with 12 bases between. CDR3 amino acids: CATSATSSPYEQYF. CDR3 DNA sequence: TGTGCCACCAGTGCTACGTCTAGCCCCTACGAGCAGTACTTC.

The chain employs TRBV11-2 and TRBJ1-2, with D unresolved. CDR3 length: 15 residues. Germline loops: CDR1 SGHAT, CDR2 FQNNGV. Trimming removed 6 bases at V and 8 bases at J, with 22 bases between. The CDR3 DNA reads TGTGCCAGCAGACAACCCCTCGGGTCCCTTCGGGGCTACACCTTC. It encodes CASRQPLGSLRGYTF.

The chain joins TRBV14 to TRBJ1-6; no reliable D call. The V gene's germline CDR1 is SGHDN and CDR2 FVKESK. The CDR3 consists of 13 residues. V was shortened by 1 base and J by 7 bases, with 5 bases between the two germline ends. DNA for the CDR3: TGTGCCAGCAGCCAAGTCAGGAATTCACCCCTCCACTTT. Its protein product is CASSQVRNSPLHF.

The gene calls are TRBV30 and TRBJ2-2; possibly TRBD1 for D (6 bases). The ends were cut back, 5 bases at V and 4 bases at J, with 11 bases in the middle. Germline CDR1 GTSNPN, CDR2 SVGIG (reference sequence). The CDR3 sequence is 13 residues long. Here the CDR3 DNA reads TGTGCCTGGGCGCTACAGGGCACCGGGGAGCTGTTTTTT. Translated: CAWALQGTGELFF.

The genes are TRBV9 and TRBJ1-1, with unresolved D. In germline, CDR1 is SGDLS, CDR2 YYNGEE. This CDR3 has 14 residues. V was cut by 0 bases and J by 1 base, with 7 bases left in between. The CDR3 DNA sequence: TGTGCCAGCAGCGTAGATCTGAGGAACACTGAAGCTTTCTTT. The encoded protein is CASSVDLRNTEAFF. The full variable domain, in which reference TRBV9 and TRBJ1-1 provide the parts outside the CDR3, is DSGVTQTPKHLITATGQRVTLRCSPRSGDLSVYWYQQSLDQGLQFLIQYYNGEERAKGNILERFSAQQFPDLHSELNLSSLELGDSALYFCASSVDLRNTEAFFGQGTRLTVV.

The CDR3: CSARDRNEQFF. The CDR3 region has the DNA TGCAGTGCTAGAGATCGGAATGAGCAGTTCTTC. The chain carries TRBV20-1 and TRBJ2-1; no firm D call. The CDR3 contains 11 residues. Germline V gives CDR1 DFQATT, CDR2 SNEGSKA (reference sequence). Trimming removed 0 bases from V and 7 bases from J, with 4 bases in between.

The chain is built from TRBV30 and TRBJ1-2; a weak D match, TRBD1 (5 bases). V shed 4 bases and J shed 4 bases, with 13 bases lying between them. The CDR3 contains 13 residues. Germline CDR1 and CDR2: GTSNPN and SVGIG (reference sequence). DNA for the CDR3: TGTGCCTGGATACCAGGGTATAGCTATGGCTACACCTTC. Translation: CAWIPGYSYGYTF.

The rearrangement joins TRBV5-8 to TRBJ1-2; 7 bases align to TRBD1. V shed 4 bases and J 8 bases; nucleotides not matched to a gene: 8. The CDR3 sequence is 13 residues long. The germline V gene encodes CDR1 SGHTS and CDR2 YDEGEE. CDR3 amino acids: CASSRTGAQGYTF. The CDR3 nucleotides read TGTGCCAGCAGCCGAACAGGGGCGCAGGGCTACACCTTC.

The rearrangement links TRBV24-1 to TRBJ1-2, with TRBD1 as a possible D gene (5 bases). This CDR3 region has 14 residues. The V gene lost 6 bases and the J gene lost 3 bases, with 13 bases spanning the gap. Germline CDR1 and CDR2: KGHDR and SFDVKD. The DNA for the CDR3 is TGTGCCACCAGTCAAACGGGGGAGGACTATGGCTACACCTTC. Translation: CATSQTGEDYGYTF.

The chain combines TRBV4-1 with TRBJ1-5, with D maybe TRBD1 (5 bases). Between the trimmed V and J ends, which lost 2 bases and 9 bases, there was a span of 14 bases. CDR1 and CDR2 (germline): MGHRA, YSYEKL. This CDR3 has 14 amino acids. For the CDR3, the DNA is TGCGCCAGCAGCCAAAAGTGGGGGGATTGGCCCCAGCATTTT. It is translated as CASSQKWGDWPQHF.

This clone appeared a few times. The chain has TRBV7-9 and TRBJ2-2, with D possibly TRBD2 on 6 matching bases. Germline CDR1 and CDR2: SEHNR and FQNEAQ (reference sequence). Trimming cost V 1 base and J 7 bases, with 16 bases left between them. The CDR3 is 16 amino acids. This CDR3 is CASSLVTAGFGGELFF. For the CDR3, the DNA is TGTGCCAGCAGCTTAGTAACAGCGGGTTTTGGCGGGGAGCTGTTTTTT.

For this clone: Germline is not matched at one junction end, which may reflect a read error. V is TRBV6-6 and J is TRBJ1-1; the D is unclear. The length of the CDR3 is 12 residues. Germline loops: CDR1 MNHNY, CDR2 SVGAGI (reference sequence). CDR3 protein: CASRIAEGSHRF. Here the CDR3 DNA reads TGTGCCAGCAGAATCGCGGAGGGATCTCACAGATTT.

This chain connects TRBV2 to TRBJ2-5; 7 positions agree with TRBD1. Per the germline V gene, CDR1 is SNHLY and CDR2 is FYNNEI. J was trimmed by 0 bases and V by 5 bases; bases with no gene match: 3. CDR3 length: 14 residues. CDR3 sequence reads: CASSLDRYQETQYF. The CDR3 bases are TGTGCCAGCAGTTTGGACAGGTACCAAGAGACCCAGTACTTC.

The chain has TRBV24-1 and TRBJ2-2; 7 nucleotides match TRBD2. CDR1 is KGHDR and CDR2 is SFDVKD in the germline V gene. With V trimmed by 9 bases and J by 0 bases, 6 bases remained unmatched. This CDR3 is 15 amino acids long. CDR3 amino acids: CATDSSGTNTGELFF. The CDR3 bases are TGTGCCACCGACTCTAGCGGAACGAACACCGGGGAGCTGTTTTTT.

The CDR3 DNA sequence: TGTGCCAGCAGCTTGACTAGCGGATACAATGAGCAGTTCTTC. Translated, it gives CASSLTSGYNEQFF. The J gene is TRBJ2-1, the V gene TRBV7-3; 9 bases map to TRBD2. Germline-derived CDR1 and CDR2 are SGHTA and FQGTGA. There are 14 residues in the CDR3. The V and J ends lost 3 bases and 4 bases, in that order; junction bases with no gene match: 1.

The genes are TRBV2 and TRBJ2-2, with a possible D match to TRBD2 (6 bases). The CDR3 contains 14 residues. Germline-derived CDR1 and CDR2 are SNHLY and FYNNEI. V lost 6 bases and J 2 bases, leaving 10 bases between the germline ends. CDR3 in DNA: TGTGCCAGCAGGGGGGACTCCAACACCGGGGAGCTGTTTTTT. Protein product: CASRGDSNTGELFF.